Given below is one T cell receptor beta chain in context. The specificity of this receptor is unknown. No base qualities exist here, and no much larger clone lies one base off it. These data originate in a study of type 1 regulatory T cells (dated by TCRdb to the early 2020s). A note on the overall study: The study characterized an in vitro protocol that generated a Tr1-enriched, alloantigen-specific CD4 T cell product named T-allo10. T-allo10 was being tested clinically in patients with hematological malignancies who were undergoing allogeneic hematopoietic stem cell transplantation.

Sequencing was carried out with an Illumina MiSeq. TCRdb cleaned the public reads at Q25 with fastp, built clones with MiXCR and kept in-frame beta chains. Duplicate CDR3 protein sequences are folded into a single record with the most common DNA and genes. Recorded for this sample are 20,000 or so distinct CDR3 sequences; less than 60% of them occurred a single time. Around 4.8% of the sample is in the top ten clones. V gives up 1 base and J gives up 1 base, and the segment between their germline ends measures 10 bases. Counted from cysteine to phenylalanine, this CDR3 has 14 amino acids. Only the CDR3 region is kept as DNA, spanning 42 bases read in frame from base 1. Looking up the germline V gene (reference sequence) yields CDR1 DFQATT and CDR2 SNEGSKA.

This TCR came from a human donor in good health. Sequenced sample: cultured T cells, either the whole culture or a sorted T cell fraction (not recorded which). The V and J segments used are TRBV20-1 and TRBJ1-1, with an unclear D gene assignment. CDR3 loop: CSARVHTANTEAFF. At the DNA level, the sequence is TGCAGTGCTAGAGTCCATACAGCGAACACTGAAGCTTTCTTT.